This paragraph reports one T cell receptor (beta chain). No antigen is known for it. The record originates from a study of T cell responses to AZD1222 COVID-19 vaccine. Findings and caveats of the study: Spike regions recognized by vaccine-associated CD4 TCRs spanned the protein, led by 160-218 and 743-854. Spike-specific TCRs gained breadth and depth after people received two AZD1222 doses.

Using immunoSEQ multiplex PCR, the repertoire was profiled, and TCRdb retains in-frame clones only, with some absent. The table shows some 150,000 clones, with more than 85% occurring only once. The clonotype was recovered from an adult in good health. The source material was peripheral blood, sampled on day 0 of MenACWY control vaccination.

The CDR3 protein is CASSLQAPTGFYYGYTF. The DNA of the CDR3 is TGTGCCAGCAGCTTGCAGGCCCCGACAGGGTTCTACTATGGCTACACCTTC. This sequence joins TRBV5-8 and TRBJ1-2, with 7 bases matching TRBD1. The germline CDR1 and CDR2 sequences are SGHTS and YDEGEE. This CDR3 spans 17 amino acids. V lost 1 base and J lost 3; bases outside the gene matches: 12. Full variable domain (missing parts from reference TRBV5-8 and TRBJ1-2): EAGVTQSPTHLIKTRGQQATLRCSPISGHTSVYWYQQALGLGLQFLLWYDEGEERNRGNFPPRFSGRQFPNYSSELNVNALELEDSALYLCASSLQAPTGFYYGYTFGSGTRLTVV.